These T cell receptor beta chains were read from a single sample in a study of early T cells in non-severe SARS-CoV-2 infection. TCRdb redid the calling of the 5' RACE reads with MiXCR, one entry per CDR3 protein. This sample has just under 65,000 distinct CDR3 sequences, with more than 5.5% found just once. Sequences were derived from whole blood, sampled at baseline. These receptors came from an adult who was a healthcare worker with PCR-confirmed SARS-CoV-2 infection or an uninfected control (not recorded which). Each CDR3 is given with its conserved first and last residue. Fields, in order: CDR3 DNA, CDR3 protein, D gene, clone size, V gene, J gene. The D gene is left open where the match is weak. Where a row states a size, it is once, few, many or the class of an expanded clone; other rows omit it.

DNA: TGTGCCAGCAGTTTATTAGCGAGTTCCTACGAGCAGTACTTC
CDR3: CASSLLASSYEQYF
D: .
size: .
V: TRBV12-3/TRBV12-4
J: TRBJ2-7

DNA: TGCAGTGCTAGAGATAGAGGGGCTAGCGGGAGATCCTACAATGAGCAGTTCTTC
CDR3: CSARDRGASGRSYNEQFF
D: TRBD2
size: many
V: TRBV20-1
J: TRBJ2-1

DNA: TGCAGCGGGACAGTCCAAGAGACCCAGTACTTC
CDR3: CSGTVQETQYF
D: TRBD1
size: few
V: TRBV20-1
J: TRBJ2-5

DNA: TGCAGTGCTAGAATGTGGGGGACCACAGATACGCAGTATTTT
CDR3: CSARMWGTTDTQYF
D: .
size: many
V: TRBV20-1
J: TRBJ2-3

DNA: TGTGCCAGCAGCCAAACTAGCGGGAGTGAGCAGTTCTTC
CDR3: CASSQTSGSEQFF
D: TRBD2
size: few
V: TRBV9
J: TRBJ2-1

DNA: TGTGCCAGCAGTTACTCTCGACAGGATGGCTACACCTTC
CDR3: CASSYSRQDGYTF
D: .
size: .
V: TRBV6-5
J: TRBJ1-2

DNA: TGTGCCAGCAGGGTCCTTAACGGTGAGCAGTTCTTC
CDR3: CASRVLNGEQFF
D: .
size: .
V: TRBV12-3/TRBV12-4
J: TRBJ2-1

DNA: TGTGCCAGCAGCGGGGACGGTTATCAGCCCCAGCATTTT
CDR3: CASSGDGYQPQHF
D: .
size: few
V: TRBV9
J: TRBJ1-5

DNA: TGTGCCAGTAGTTTCGGAGGCAACACTTTCTATGGCTACACCTTC
CDR3: CASSFGGNTFYGYTF
D: .
size: many
V: TRBV19
J: TRBJ1-2

DNA: TGTGCCAGCAGTCCGAGGGGAGCGGGAGTTTCCAATGAGCAGTTCTTC
CDR3: CASSPRGAGVSNEQFF
D: TRBD2
size: many
V: TRBV2
J: TRBJ2-1

DNA: TGTGCCAGCAGTCAAGGACTAGCGGGAGGTAGTTGGACAGATACGCAGTATTTT
CDR3: CASSQGLAGGSWTDTQYF
D: TRBD2
size: many
V: TRBV6-6
J: TRBJ2-3

DNA: TGCAGTGCTAGAGGCAGGTCTAGCAATCAGCCCCAGCATTTT
CDR3: CSARGRSSNQPQHF
D: .
size: few
V: TRBV20-1
J: TRBJ1-5

DNA: TGTGCCAGCAGCTTCCTACCGGGACTAGTCCTTACACCGCAGTTGCTGTTTTTT
CDR3: CASSFLPGLVLTPQLLFF
D: TRBD2
size: many
V: TRBV7-9
J: TRBJ2-2

DNA: TGTGCCAGCAGCCAAGATCTAGGAGTTAGCAATCAGCCCCAGCATTTT
CDR3: CASSQDLGVSNQPQHF
D: .
size: many
V: TRBV4-2
J: TRBJ1-5

DNA: TGCAGTGCTAGGCCCCCGGAGAGCGGGAAGGATACGCAGTATTTT
CDR3: CSARPPESGKDTQYF
D: TRBD2
size: .
V: TRBV20-1
J: TRBJ2-3

DNA: TGTGCCAGCAGTTACTCGGCTAGCGGGAGTAGCGAGCAGTACTTC
CDR3: CASSYSASGSSEQYF
D: TRBD2
size: .
V: TRBV6-2/TRBV6-3
J: TRBJ2-7

DNA: TGCAGACAGAGGGACACTGAAGCTTTCTTT
CDR3: CRQRDTEAFF
D: .
size: few
V: TRBV20-1
J: TRBJ1-1

DNA: TGTGCCAGCAGTCCCAGCGGGAGGGCCGGAGATACGCAGTATTTT
CDR3: CASSPSGRAGDTQYF
D: TRBD2
size: many
V: TRBV2
J: TRBJ2-3

DNA: TGCAGTGCTAGTGGGTCTAGCGGTTTAGAGACCCAGTACTTC
CDR3: CSASGSSGLETQYF
D: TRBD2
size: few
V: TRBV20-1
J: TRBJ2-5

DNA: TGTGCCAGCCGCGGGGCAGGGGATCAGCCCCAGCATTTT
CDR3: CASRGAGDQPQHF
D: .
size: .
V: TRBV6-2/TRBV6-3
J: TRBJ1-5

DNA: TGTGCCAGCAACCCGCGGGACAGCAAAGAGACCCAGTACTTC
CDR3: CASNPRDSKETQYF
D: .
size: .
V: TRBV7-8
J: TRBJ2-5

DNA: TGCAGTGCTAGTGGGTTCGCGAACACCGGGGAGCTGTTTTTT
CDR3: CSASGFANTGELFF
D: .
size: many
V: TRBV20-1
J: TRBJ2-2

DNA: TGTGCCATCAGTGAGCCAGGACAGCGGGGTTACACTGAAGCTTTCTTT
CDR3: CAISEPGQRGYTEAFF
D: .
size: many
V: TRBV10-3
J: TRBJ1-1

DNA: TGCGCCAGCAGCGGGACAGCACAAGAGACCCAGTACTTC
CDR3: CASSGTAQETQYF
D: TRBD1
size: many
V: TRBV5-1
J: TRBJ2-5

DNA: TGTGCCAGCAGCTTAAAGTCAGGGGACTTGGTAGAAAAACTGTTTTTT
CDR3: CASSLKSGDLVEKLFF
D: .
size: many
V: TRBV5-6
J: TRBJ1-4

DNA: TGCGCCAGCAGCTTGGAGGCAGGAGCCTACGAGCAGTACTTC
CDR3: CASSLEAGAYEQYF
D: .
size: .
V: TRBV5-1
J: TRBJ2-7

DNA: TGTGCCAGCAGCTTAATAGGTACTGAGCAGTACTTC
CDR3: CASSLIGTEQYF
D: .
size: many
V: TRBV7-2
J: TRBJ2-7

DNA: TGTGCCAGCAGCTTTTTCCAGGGGGCGGGTTACTATGGCTACACCTTC
CDR3: CASSFFQGAGYYGYTF
D: TRBD1
size: many
V: TRBV5-4
J: TRBJ1-2

DNA: TGTGCCAGCAGCTCCGTCACGGGGACTCTCTTCCAAGAGACCCAGTACTTC
CDR3: CASSSVTGTLFQETQYF
D: .
size: many
V: TRBV7-2
J: TRBJ2-5

DNA: TGTGCCAGCAGCTTTAACACAGGGTTGGGTGACGAGCAGTACTTC
CDR3: CASSFNTGLGDEQYF
D: .
size: many
V: TRBV9
J: TRBJ2-7

DNA: TGTGCCAGCAGCTTACGCAGGGCCCGAGAGACCCAGTACTTC
CDR3: CASSLRRARETQYF
D: .
size: many
V: TRBV7-6
J: TRBJ2-5

DNA: TGTGCCAGCAGTTACGGAAACATTCAGTACTTC
CDR3: CASSYGNIQYF
D: .
size: few
V: TRBV6-5
J: TRBJ2-4

DNA: TGTGCCAGCTCACCAGGGACAGCAAGCTACAATGAGCAGTTCTTC
CDR3: CASSPGTASYNEQFF
D: TRBD1
size: .
V: TRBV18
J: TRBJ2-1

DNA: TGCAGCGCGCAGACTAGCTTCCACGAGCAGTACTTC
CDR3: CSAQTSFHEQYF
D: TRBD2
size: many
V: TRBV29-1
J: TRBJ2-7

DNA: TGTGCCACCAGCATTCAGGGGCAGGGCTACACCTTC
CDR3: CATSIQGQGYTF
D: .
size: many
V: TRBV15
J: TRBJ1-2

DNA: TGTGCCAGCAGTCCGGGACGGTACGAGCAGTACTTC
CDR3: CASSPGRYEQYF
D: .
size: many
V: TRBV28
J: TRBJ2-7

DNA: TGCAGTGCTGGGACGGCAGCCTCCTACGAGCAGTACTTC
CDR3: CSAGTAASYEQYF
D: .
size: many
V: TRBV20-1
J: TRBJ2-7

DNA: TGTGCCAGCAGCTTCGCGGGGGCCGAACTTCTATACGAGCAGTACTTC
CDR3: CASSFAGAELLYEQYF
D: .
size: many
V: TRBV5-6
J: TRBJ2-7

DNA: TGTGCCAGCAGCCGAGGGGGGATAATAATCTACGAGCAGTACTTC
CDR3: CASSRGGIIIYEQYF
D: .
size: many
V: TRBV6-2/TRBV6-3
J: TRBJ2-7

DNA: TGTGCCAGCAGTCCCTCTCGGAAGTTCAACACCGGGGAGCTGTTTTTT
CDR3: CASSPSRKFNTGELFF
D: .
size: many
V: TRBV28
J: TRBJ2-2

DNA: TGTGCCAGCAGTTTGGAGTTGGGGTCCGAGCCCTCCTACGAGCAGTACTTC
CDR3: CASSLELGSEPSYEQYF
D: .
size: few
V: TRBV28
J: TRBJ2-7

DNA: TGTGCCACCAGCAGGGAGTACCAAGAGACCCAGTACTTC
CDR3: CATSREYQETQYF
D: .
size: many
V: TRBV15
J: TRBJ2-5

DNA: TGTGCCAGCAGGGGGCAAGGGAAACGCTATGGCTACACCTTC
CDR3: CASRGQGKRYGYTF
D: .
size: many
V: TRBV7-9
J: TRBJ1-2

DNA: TGTGCCAGCAGCCCATTACAGGGGGACACCGGGGAGCTGTTTTTT
CDR3: CASSPLQGDTGELFF
D: TRBD1
size: few
V: TRBV7-9
J: TRBJ2-2

DNA: TGCAGTGCTAGTATCCAGGATGGGGGCTATGGCTACACCTTC
CDR3: CSASIQDGGYGYTF
D: .
size: many
V: TRBV20-1
J: TRBJ1-2

DNA: TGTGCCAGCAGCAGCCGACAGAAAAACATTCAGTACTTC
CDR3: CASSSRQKNIQYF
D: .
size: many
V: TRBV7-6
J: TRBJ2-4

DNA: TGTGCCAGCAGCTTCGGATTAGTACCCTACAATGAGCAGTTCTTC
CDR3: CASSFGLVPYNEQFF
D: .
size: many
V: TRBV5-4
J: TRBJ2-1

DNA: TGTGCCAGCAGTCAACTTGGACTAGCGGGTTACGAGCAGTACTTC
CDR3: CASSQLGLAGYEQYF
D: TRBD2
size: .
V: TRBV2
J: TRBJ2-7

DNA: TGCAGCGTCTCGACAGGGAACTACGAGCAGTACTTC
CDR3: CSVSTGNYEQYF
D: TRBD1
size: few
V: TRBV29-1
J: TRBJ2-7

DNA: TGCAGTGCTACAGGGGGCGCGGTTAGGCAAGAGACCCAGTACTTC
CDR3: CSATGGAVRQETQYF
D: TRBD1
size: .
V: TRBV20-1
J: TRBJ2-5

DNA: TGCAGTGCTAGTTTTTTACATAGCAATCAGCCCCAGCATTTT
CDR3: CSASFLHSNQPQHF
D: .
size: many
V: TRBV20-1
J: TRBJ1-5

DNA: TGCAGCGTTGATAGGAACACTGAAGCTTTCTTT
CDR3: CSVDRNTEAFF
D: .
size: many
V: TRBV29-1
J: TRBJ1-1

DNA: TGTGCCAGCCTGGGGTCCGGGGGAGCCAAAGCTTTCTTT
CDR3: CASLGSGGAKAFF
D: .
size: few
V: TRBV25-1
J: TRBJ1-1

DNA: TGTGCCAGCAGCCCGGGACTAGGGAGGCCCAATGAGCAGTTCTTC
CDR3: CASSPGLGRPNEQFF
D: TRBD2
size: .
V: TRBV7-9
J: TRBJ2-1

DNA: TGCAGCGTCGGACGGGACTACGAGCAGTACTTC
CDR3: CSVGRDYEQYF
D: .
size: few
V: TRBV29-1
J: TRBJ2-7

DNA: TGTGCCAGCAGCTTAGGGACAAGCGGTGAAAAACTGTTTTTT
CDR3: CASSLGTSGEKLFF
D: .
size: many
V: TRBV7-2
J: TRBJ1-4

DNA: TGTGCCAGCAGCTTGGGACAGGGACCTAATTCACCCCTCCACTTT
CDR3: CASSLGQGPNSPLHF
D: TRBD1
size: .
V: TRBV7-2
J: TRBJ1-6

DNA: TGTGCCAGCAGCTTGGAAATATTACCCTACGAGCAGTACTTC
CDR3: CASSLEILPYEQYF
D: .
size: few
V: TRBV5-5
J: TRBJ2-7

DNA: TGCGCCAGCAGCCAAGATTGGGTAGGCTACGAGCAGTACTTC
CDR3: CASSQDWVGYEQYF
D: .
size: .
V: TRBV4-3
J: TRBJ2-7